This T cell receptor beta chain was observed in a study of Ad26.COV2.S vaccination and SARS-CoV-2 variants. Overall study context: Trial arm assignment for the donor was COV1001 Ad26.COV2.S. By the intramuscular route, Ad26.COV2.S was given once, or twice 56 days apart.

Treatment denoted: roughly 19 received Ad26.COV2.S at low or high dose, single or two shots; about 5 received placebo; per-sample allocation not given. Vaccine and placebo recipients were sampled on day 63 after the first injection. Whoever gave the sample was an adult aged 18-55 years in Boston. V lost 2 bases and J lost 2, with 9 bases in between. The CDR3 has 14 amino acids. The germline gives CDR1 SEHNR, CDR2 FQNEAQ (reference sequence). As to this clone: The antigen is unknown.

Whole-study findings and limits: Vaccinated individuals (as opposed to placebo recipients) had higher spike-specific TCR breadth.

The protocol was immunoSEQ multiplex PCR, while the TCRdb copy is restricted to in-frame clones and leaves out a portion. Of hundreds of thousands of clones in the sample, around 90% were seen once. The material was peripheral blood, obtained in a trial of Ad26.COV2.S vaccine versus placebo. The receptor comes from a person aged 18-65 years who received the Ad26.COV2.S COVID-19 vaccine or a placebo. V and J are TRBV7-9 and TRBJ1-2; D is uncertain. The chain's CDR3 is CASSLKGGNYGYTF. CDR3 nucleotides: TGTGCCAGCAGCTTAAAGGGAGGGAACTATGGCTACACCTTC.